These 4 T cell receptor beta chains share one sample of origin, sequenced in a study of CD8 T cells in ankylosing spondylitis. TCRdb processed the 5' RACE reads anew with MiXCR; each CDR3 protein has one entry. The sample has about 240,000 distinct CDR3 sequences, over 8.5% seen once. The sample taken for sequencing was blood, either unsorted or a sorted T cell fraction (not recorded which). The receptors here all came from a male donor with ankylosing spondylitis or in good health (not recorded which).

This clonotype has ten or more counts. V and J are TRBV7-9 and TRBJ2-1; the D gene is possibly TRBD1 (6 bases). Trimming pared 7 bases from V and 4 bases from J, leaving 17 bases between. Per germline, CDR1 SEHNR and CDR2 FQNEAQ (reference sequence). The CDR3 covers 15 residues. CDR3: CASNMWTDKYNEQFF. CDR3 DNA: TGTGCCAGCAACATGTGGACAGACAAATACAATGAGCAGTTCTTC.

The sample holds many counts of this clonotype. The V and J genes are TRBV12-3 or TRBV12-4 and TRBJ1-5; possibly TRBD1 for D (6 bases). CDR3 length: 14 residues. Between the trimmed V and J ends, which lost 6 bases and 5 bases, there was a span of 14 bases. The CDR3 sequence is CASRLGGGYQPQHF. CDR3 nucleotides: TGTGCCAGCAGGTTGGGAGGGGGATATCAGCCCCAGCATTTT.

This clonotype was observed a few times. The chain links TRBV11-2 to TRBJ2-7; 11 nucleotides align to TRBD1. The CDR3 contains 16 residues. Germline V lookup: CDR1 SGHAT, CDR2 FQNNGV. The ends lost 0 bases at V and 3 bases at J; junction bases unmatched: 4. The CDR3 protein is CASSLDWGQGGYEQYF. The CDR3 DNA follows: TGTGCCAGCAGCTTAGATTGGGGACAGGGGGGCTACGAGCAGTACTTC.

The table lists this clonotype with many counts. The V and J genes are TRBV24-1 and TRBJ2-2; D ambiguous. Germline CDR1 and CDR2: KGHDR and SFDVKD. Trimming took 8 bases from V and 0 from J, leaving 6 bases between them. This CDR3 contains 13 residues. In DNA, the CDR3 is TGTGCCACCAAGGCGGCGAACACCGGGGAGCTGTTTTTT. Encoded protein: CATKAANTGELFF.